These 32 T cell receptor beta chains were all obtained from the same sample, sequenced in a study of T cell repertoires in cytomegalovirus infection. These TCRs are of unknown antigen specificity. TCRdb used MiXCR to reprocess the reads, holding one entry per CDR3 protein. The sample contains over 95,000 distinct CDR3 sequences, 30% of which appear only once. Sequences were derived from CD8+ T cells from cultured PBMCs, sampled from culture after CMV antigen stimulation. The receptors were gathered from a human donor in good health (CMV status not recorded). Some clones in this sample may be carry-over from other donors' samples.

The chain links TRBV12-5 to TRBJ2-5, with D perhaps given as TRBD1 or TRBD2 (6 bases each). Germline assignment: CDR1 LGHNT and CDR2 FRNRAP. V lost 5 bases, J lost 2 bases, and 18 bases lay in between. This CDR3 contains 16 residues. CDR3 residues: CASGTTGTGEQETQYF. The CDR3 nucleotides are TGTGCTAGTGGTACCACAGGGACTGGGGAACAAGAGACCCAGTACTTC.

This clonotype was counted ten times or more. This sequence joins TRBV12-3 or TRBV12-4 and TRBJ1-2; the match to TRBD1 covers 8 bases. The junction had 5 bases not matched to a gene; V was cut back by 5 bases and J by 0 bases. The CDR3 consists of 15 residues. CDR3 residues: CASSRDRRPNYGYTF. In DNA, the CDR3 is TGTGCCAGCAGTCGGGACAGGCGCCCTAACTATGGCTACACCTTC.

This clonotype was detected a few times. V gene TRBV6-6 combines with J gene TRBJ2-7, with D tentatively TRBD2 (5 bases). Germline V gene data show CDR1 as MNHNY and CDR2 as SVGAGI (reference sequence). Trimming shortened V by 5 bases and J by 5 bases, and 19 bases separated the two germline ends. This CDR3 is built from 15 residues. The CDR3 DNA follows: TGTGCCAGCAGTCCCTATAATTCGGGGTTGGACGAGCAGTACTTC. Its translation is CASSPYNSGLDEQYF.

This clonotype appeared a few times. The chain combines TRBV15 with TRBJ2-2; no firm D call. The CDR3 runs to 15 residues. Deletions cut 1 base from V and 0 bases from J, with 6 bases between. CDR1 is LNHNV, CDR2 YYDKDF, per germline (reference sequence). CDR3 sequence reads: CATSRGLTNTGELFF. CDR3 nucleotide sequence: TGTGCCACCAGCAGAGGTTTGACGAACACCGGGGAGCTGTTTTTT.

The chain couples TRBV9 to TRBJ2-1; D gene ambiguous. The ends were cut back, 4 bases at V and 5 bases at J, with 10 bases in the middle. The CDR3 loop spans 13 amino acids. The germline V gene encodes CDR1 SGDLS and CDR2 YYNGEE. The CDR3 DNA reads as TGTGCCAGCAGCCCCAACAACGACAATGAGCAGTTCTTC. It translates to CASSPNNDNEQFF.

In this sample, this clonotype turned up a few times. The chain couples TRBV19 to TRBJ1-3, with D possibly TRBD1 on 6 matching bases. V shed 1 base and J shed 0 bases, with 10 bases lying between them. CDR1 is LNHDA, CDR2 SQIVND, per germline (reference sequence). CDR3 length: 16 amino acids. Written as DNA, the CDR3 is TGTGCCAGTAGTATAGCAGGGGCGATCTCTGGAAACACCATATATTTT. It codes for CASSIAGAISGNTIYF.

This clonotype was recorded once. The chain's CDR3 is CASSLRGLGTEAFF. The DNA for the CDR3 is TGTGCCAGCAGCTTAAGGGGCTTGGGCACTGAAGCTTTCTTT. The chain joins TRBV7-9 to TRBJ1-1, with a weak D call TRBD1 (5 bases). The CDR3 totals 14 residues. Deletions cut 2 bases from V and 4 bases from J, with 11 bases between. Germline assignment: CDR1 SEHNR and CDR2 FQNEAQ (reference sequence).

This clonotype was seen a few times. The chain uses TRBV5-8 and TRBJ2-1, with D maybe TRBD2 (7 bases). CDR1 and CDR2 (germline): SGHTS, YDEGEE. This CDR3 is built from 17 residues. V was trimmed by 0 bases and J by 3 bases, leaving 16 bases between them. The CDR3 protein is CASSLDFSRGLYNEQFF. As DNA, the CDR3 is TGTGCCAGCAGCTTGGATTTTTCGCGGGGGCTCTACAATGAGCAGTTCTTC.

The CDR3 sequence: CARTGQFYNEQFF. The CDR3 region has the DNA TGTGCCAGAACTGGACAGTTCTACAATGAGCAGTTCTTC. This chain links TRBV15 with TRBJ2-1; the D gene is possibly TRBD1 (6 bases). The V gene lost 10 bases and the J gene lost 3 bases, with 13 bases spanning the gap. CDR3 length: 13 amino acids. The germline V gene has CDR1 LNHNV and CDR2 YYDKDF (reference sequence).

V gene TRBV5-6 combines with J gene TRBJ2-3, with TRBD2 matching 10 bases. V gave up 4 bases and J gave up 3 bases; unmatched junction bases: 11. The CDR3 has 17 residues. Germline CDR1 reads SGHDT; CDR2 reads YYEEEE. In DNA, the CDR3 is TGTGCCAGCAGCCTGGATCCGGGACTAGCGATGACAGATACGCAGTATTTT. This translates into CASSLDPGLAMTDTQYF.

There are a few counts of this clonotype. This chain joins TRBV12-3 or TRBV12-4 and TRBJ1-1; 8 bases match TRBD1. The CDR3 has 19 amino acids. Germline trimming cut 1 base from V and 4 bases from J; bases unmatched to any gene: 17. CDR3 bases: TGTGCCAGCAGTTTAGTAGCGGGGGCAGGGGGCATGAGGGGCACTGAAGCTTTCTTT. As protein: CASSLVAGAGGMRGTEAFF.

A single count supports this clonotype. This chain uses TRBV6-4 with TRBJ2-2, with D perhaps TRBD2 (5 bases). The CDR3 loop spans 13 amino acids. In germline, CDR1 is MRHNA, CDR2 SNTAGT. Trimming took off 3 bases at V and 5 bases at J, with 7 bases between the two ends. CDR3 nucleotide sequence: TGTGCCAGCAGTGAAAGGGAGACCGGGGAGCTGTTTTTT. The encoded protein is CASSERETGELFF.

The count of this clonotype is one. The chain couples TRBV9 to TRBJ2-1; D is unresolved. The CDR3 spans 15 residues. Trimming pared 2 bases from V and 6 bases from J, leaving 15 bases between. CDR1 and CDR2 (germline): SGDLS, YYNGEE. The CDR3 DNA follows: TGTGCCAGCAGCGTGACTGCCCGAAGAGTCAATGAGCAGTTCTTC. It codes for CASSVTARRVNEQFF.

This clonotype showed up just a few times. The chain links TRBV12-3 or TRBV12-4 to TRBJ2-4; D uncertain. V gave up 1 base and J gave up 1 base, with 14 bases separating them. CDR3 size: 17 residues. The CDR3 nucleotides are TGTGCCAGCAGTTTAGAAGTAGGGATTAGCGCCAAAAACATTCAGTACTTC. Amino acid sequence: CASSLEVGISAKNIQYF.

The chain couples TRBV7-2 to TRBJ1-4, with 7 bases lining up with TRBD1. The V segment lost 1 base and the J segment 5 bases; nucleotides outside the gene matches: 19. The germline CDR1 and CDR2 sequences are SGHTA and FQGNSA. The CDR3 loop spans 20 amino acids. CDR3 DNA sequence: TGTGCCAGCAGCTTAGAGGGGGTGAAGACAGGGACTGATCAGAATGAAAAACTGTTTTTT. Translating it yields CASSLEGVKTGTDQNEKLFF.

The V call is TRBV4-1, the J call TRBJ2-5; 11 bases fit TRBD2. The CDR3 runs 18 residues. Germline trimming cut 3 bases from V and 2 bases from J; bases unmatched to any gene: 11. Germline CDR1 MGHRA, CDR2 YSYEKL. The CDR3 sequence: CASSHLSWGLAAQETQYF. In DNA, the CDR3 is TGCGCCAGCAGCCATTTGTCGTGGGGACTAGCGGCTCAAGAGACCCAGTACTTC.

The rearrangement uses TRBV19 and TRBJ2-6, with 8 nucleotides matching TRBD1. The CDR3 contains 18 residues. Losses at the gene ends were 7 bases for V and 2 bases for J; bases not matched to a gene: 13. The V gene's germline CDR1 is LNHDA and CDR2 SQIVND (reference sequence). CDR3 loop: CASNLGGQGYPGANVLTF. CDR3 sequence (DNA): TGTGCCAGTAATCTTGGCGGACAGGGTTACCCTGGGGCCAACGTCCTGACTTTC.

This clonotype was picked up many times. The CDR3 nucleotides are TGTGCCAGCAGTTTACCCTCGACAGGCGGCACAGATACGCAGTATTTT. Amino acids: CASSLPSTGGTDTQYF. The V and J genes are TRBV28 and TRBJ2-3, with D tentatively TRBD1 (6 bases). V lost 2 bases and J 1 base, leaving 13 bases between the germline ends. CDR3 length equals 16 residues. Germline V gene data show CDR1 as MDHEN and CDR2 as SYDVKM.

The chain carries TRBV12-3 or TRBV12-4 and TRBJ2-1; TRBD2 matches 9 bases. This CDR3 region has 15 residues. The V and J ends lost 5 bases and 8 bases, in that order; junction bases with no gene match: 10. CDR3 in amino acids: CASSPRRGGRDEQFF. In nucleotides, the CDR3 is TGTGCCAGCAGTCCCAGGCGGGGGGGCCGGGATGAGCAGTTCTTC.

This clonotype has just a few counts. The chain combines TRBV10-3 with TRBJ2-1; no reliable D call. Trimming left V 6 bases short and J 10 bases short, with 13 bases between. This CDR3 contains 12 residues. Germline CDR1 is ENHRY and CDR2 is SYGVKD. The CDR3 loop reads CAISPESGEQFF. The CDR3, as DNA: TGTGCCATCAGCCCGGAATCTGGAGAGCAGTTCTTC.

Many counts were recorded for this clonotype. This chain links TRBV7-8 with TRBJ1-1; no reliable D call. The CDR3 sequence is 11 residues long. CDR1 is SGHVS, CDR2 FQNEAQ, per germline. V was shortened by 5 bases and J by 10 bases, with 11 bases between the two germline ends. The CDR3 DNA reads TGTGCCAGCAGCGGAGACGTGGGAGCTTTCTTT. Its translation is CASSGDVGAFF.

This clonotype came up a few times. The CDR3 region has the DNA TGCGCCAGCGCTGCCGTGGGGGGCGCGGACCAGCCCCAGCATTTT. Translation: CASAAVGGADQPQHF. The chain joins TRBV4-1 to TRBJ1-5; a weak D match, TRBD1 (6 bases). V was trimmed by 8 bases and J by 7 bases, leaving 21 bases between them. The CDR3 is 15 residues long. Germline assignment: CDR1 MGHRA and CDR2 YSYEKL.

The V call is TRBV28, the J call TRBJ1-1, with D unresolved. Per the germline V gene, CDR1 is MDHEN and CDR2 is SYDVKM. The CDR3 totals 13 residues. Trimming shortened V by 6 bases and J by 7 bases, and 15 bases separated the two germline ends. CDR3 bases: TGTGCCAGCAGCCCGTTTCGGTCTAATGAAGCTTTCTTT. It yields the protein CASSPFRSNEAFF.

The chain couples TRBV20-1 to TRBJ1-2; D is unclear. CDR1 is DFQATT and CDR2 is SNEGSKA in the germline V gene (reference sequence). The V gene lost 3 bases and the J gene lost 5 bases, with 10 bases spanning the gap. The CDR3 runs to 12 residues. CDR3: CSASHSWYGYTF. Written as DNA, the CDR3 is TGCAGTGCTAGTCACAGCTGGTATGGCTACACCTTC.

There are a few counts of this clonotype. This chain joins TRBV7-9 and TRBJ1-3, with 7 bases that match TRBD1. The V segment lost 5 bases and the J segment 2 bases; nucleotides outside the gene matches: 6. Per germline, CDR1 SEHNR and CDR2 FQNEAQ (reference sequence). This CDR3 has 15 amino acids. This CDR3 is CASSTSDRPGNTIYF. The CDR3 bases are TGTGCCAGCAGCACATCGGACAGGCCTGGAAACACCATATATTTT.

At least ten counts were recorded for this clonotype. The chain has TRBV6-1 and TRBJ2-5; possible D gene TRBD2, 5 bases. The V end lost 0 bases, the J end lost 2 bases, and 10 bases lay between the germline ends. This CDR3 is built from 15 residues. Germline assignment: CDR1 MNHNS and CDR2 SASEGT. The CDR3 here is CASSEAIGEQETQYF. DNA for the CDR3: TGTGCCAGCAGTGAAGCGATCGGGGAACAAGAGACCCAGTACTTC.

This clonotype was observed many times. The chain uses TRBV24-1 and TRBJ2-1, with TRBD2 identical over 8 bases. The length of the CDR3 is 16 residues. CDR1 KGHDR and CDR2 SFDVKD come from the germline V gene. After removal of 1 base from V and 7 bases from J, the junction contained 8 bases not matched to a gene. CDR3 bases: TGTGCCACCAGTGATTTCGGCGGGGGGTGGAGGAATGAGCAGTTCTTC. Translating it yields CATSDFGGGWRNEQFF.

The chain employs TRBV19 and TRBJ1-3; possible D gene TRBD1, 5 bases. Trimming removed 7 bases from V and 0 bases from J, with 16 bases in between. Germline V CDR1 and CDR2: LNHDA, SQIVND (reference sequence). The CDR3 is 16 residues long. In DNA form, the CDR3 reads TGTGCCAGTACCTCTCACCGGGACGGCTCTGGAAACACCATATATTTT. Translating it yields CASTSHRDGSGNTIYF. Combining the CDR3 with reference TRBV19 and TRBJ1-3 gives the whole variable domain DGGITQSPKYLFRKEGQNVTLSCEQNLNHDAMYWYRQDPGQGLRLIYYSQIVNDFQKGDIAEGYSVSREKKESFPLTVTSAQKNPTAFYLCASTSHRDGSGNTIYFGEGSWLTVV.

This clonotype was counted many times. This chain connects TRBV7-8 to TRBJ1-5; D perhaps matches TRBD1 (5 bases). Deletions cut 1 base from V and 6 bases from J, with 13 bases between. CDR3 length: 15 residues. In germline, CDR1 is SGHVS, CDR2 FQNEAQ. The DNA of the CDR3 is TGTGCCAGCAGCTTAGTGGGGGGGAGCTTTCAGCCCCAGCATTTT. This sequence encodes CASSLVGGSFQPQHF.

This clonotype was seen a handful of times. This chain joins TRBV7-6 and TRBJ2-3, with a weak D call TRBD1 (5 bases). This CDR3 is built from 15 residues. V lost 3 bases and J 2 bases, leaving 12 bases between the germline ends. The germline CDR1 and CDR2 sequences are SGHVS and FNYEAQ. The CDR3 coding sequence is TGTGCCAGCAGCTTCACAGGCTCTTACACAGATACGCAGTATTTT. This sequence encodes CASSFTGSYTDTQYF.

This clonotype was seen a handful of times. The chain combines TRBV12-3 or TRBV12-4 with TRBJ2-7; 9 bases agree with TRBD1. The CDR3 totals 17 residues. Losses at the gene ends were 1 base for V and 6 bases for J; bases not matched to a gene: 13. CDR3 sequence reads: CASSLELSLGTGLEQYF. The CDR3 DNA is TGTGCCAGCAGTTTAGAGCTATCCCTAGGGACAGGGCTCGAGCAGTACTTC.

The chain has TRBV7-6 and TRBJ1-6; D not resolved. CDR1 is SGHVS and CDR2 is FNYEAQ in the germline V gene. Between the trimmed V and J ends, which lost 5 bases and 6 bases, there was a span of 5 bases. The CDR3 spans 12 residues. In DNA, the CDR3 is TGTGCCAGCAGCCCCGGTAATTCACCCCTCCACTTT. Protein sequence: CASSPGNSPLHF.